This T cell receptor (beta chain) was found in a study of T-cell reconstitution after alpha-beta-depleted transplantation in children (dated by TCRdb to about 2016). Broadly, across the study: Using TCR repertoire profiling, the study quantitatively followed how T-cell immune reconstitution unfolded in children after TCRalphabeta/CD19-depleted allogeneic hematopoietic cell transplantation. What the study reported, not specific to this receptor: In some patients, the high TCRbeta diversity seen at day 60 was put down to recipient T cells and intrathymic progenitors that had survived conditioning. Over the following months the frequencies of hyperexpanded clones went down, and after one year T-cell counts and TCRbeta diversity were mostly credited to newly produced T cells. The apparently early recovery of alphabetaT-cell counts about two months after transplant reportedly depended on only several hundred rapidly expanded clones that came from non-depleted graft cells.

The library was prepared using PCR. Instrument on record: Illumina HiSeq 2500. Molecular barcoding was employed in the preparation of TCR libraries, with unique molecular identifiers being used to normalize TCRbeta repertoire quantification. The public sequencing data were trimmed at Q25 with fastp and processed into clonotypes with MiXCR by TCRdb, which kept only in-frame beta chains. Each entry is one CDR3 protein sequence, shown with its most common DNA and genes. For this sample there are fewer than 550,000 distinct CDR3 sequences; more than 9.5% appear just once. The ten biggest clones cover around 15% of the sample. This clonotype was found a few times. The antigen it binds to is not known. No qualities accompany the bases; no much larger clone lies one base away. From cysteine to phenylalanine, the CDR3 is 15 amino acids long. CDR3 DNA only is kept here, 45 bases in frame from base 1. For CDR1 and CDR2, the germline V gene lists SGHRS and YFSETQ. Trimming leaves V shorter by 4 bases and J shorter by 5 bases, with the junction holding 11 bases beyond the gene matches.

The treatment or condition label, read with the paper, signifies: allogeneic hematopoietic cell transplantation with graft depleted of TCRalphabeta T cells and CD19 B cells. The transplant recipients were children given TCRalphabeta/CD19-depleted allogeneic hematopoietic cell grafts. The material was PBMCs, mostly from graft donor cells, obtained 180 days after TCRalphabeta/CD19-depleted stem cell transplant. The chain uses TRBV5-1 and TRBJ2-5, with TRBD1 matching 7 junction bases. The source is a female patient between 2 and 15 years old who had a stem cell transplant for aplastic anemia, so the T cells may come from the graft donor. The DNA sequence follows: TGCGCCAGCAGCCTGGCACAGGGGATGGGGGAGACCCAGTACTTC. Its protein is CASSLAQGMGETQYF.